This TCR beta chain originates from a study of cytomegalovirus exposure and HLA in healthy donors. About the research overall: Roughly 180 million T cells yielded around 120 million unique TCR beta sequences in earlier analysis. General study points: Across donors, most TCRs were seen rarely, yet some public ones were widespread. Researchers reported from a later analysis that most CMV-associated TCR beta chains appeared HLA-restricted.

V dropped 6 bases and J dropped 7 bases, with 19 bases sitting between them. This CDR3 has 15 amino acids. Germline V gene data show CDR1 as LGHNT and CDR2 as FRNRAP. Primers included in the PCR were 60 Vbeta and 13 Jbeta primers. Profiled with immunoSEQ multiplex PCR; TCRdb holds only in-frame clones, not every one. The table includes roughly 150,000 clones, about 75% detected once. Of note for this clone: Its antigen is not identified.

This clonotype originated in a male donor in good health and CMV-seronegative. The source material was PBMCs. The chain combines TRBV12-5 with TRBJ2-4; TRBD1 might be the D (5 bases). This CDR3 is CASGIGTGPHNIQYF. DNA of the CDR3: TGTGCTAGTGGGATAGGAACAGGACCCCACAACATTCAGTACTTC.